This T cell receptor (beta chain) was obtained from a study of blood T cell repertoires in COVID-19. Study as a whole: T cells, B-cell-depleted T cells, or PBMCs supplied cDNA or gDNA.

Per the study methods: Reference gene primers were amplified, and this amplification served to estimate nucleated cell counts. Assay used: immunoSEQ multiplex PCR; TCRdb lists only in-frame clones, some missing. For V, J and clone size, that table is used; D and trimming come from the DNA. Of 150,000 to 200,000 clones in the sample, approximately 82% were seen once. Germline-derived CDR1 and CDR2 are LNHDA and SQIVND (reference sequence). The CDR3 is made up of 16 amino acids. Between the trimmed V and J ends, which lost 2 bases and 0 bases, there was a span of 11 bases. The TCR was taken from an elderly woman with acute or convalescent COVID-19. Sequencing was carried out using peripheral blood. V gene TRBV19 combines with J gene TRBJ1-3; D is unclear. In DNA, the CDR3 is TGTGCCAGTAGTATAAGTCACTCGTACTCTGGAAACACCATATATTTT. As protein: CASSISHSYSGNTIYF.